This passage covers 32 T cell receptor beta chains from one sample sequenced in a study of monozygotic twins with cystic fibrosis. The protocol was immunoSEQ multiplex PCR, while the TCRdb copy is restricted to in-frame clones and leaves out a portion. This table holds some 32,000 clones, approximately 92% found once. The sequenced material came from blood. These receptors were obtained from a girl aged 2 to 10 with cystic fibrosis.

The V gene is TRBV9, the J gene TRBJ2-4; 10 bases agree with TRBD1. The length of the CDR3 is 15 residues. V was pared by 0 bases and J by 8 bases, with 5 bases of the junction left unmatched. The germline V gene has CDR1 SGDLS and CDR2 YYNGEE. In DNA, the CDR3 is TGTGCCAGCAGCGTAGGACAGGGGGCGGACGACATTCAGTACTTC. Its translation is CASSVGQGADDIQYF.

The chain recombines TRBV30 with TRBJ2-5, with D uncertain. V was clipped by 0 bases and J by 1 base, with 6 bases between them. CDR1 and CDR2 (germline): GTSNPN, SVGIG (reference sequence). The CDR3 consists of 13 residues. The chain's CDR3 is CAWSVGTQETQYF. DNA for the CDR3: TGTGCCTGGAGTGTAGGTACCCAAGAGACCCAGTACTTC.

This rearrangement joins TRBV9 to TRBJ2-1; D might be TRBD1 or TRBD2, each matching 6 bases. Germline CDR1 is SGDLS and CDR2 is YYNGEE. The V and J ends lost 0 bases and 3 bases respectively, with 10 bases between them. CDR3 length equals 15 residues. The CDR3 DNA is TGTGCCAGCAGCGTAGGAGGAGGGGGCTACAATGAGCAGTTCTTC. Its translation: CASSVGGGGYNEQFF.

This sequence joins TRBV30 and TRBJ2-3, with D possibly TRBD2 on 5 matching bases. The CDR3 loop spans 13 amino acids. Germline CDR1 GTSNPN, CDR2 SVGIG (reference sequence). Trimming removed 2 bases from V and 4 bases from J, with 10 bases in between. In DNA form, the CDR3 reads TGTGCCTGGAGTCCCGGAGGCGCAGATACGCAGTATTTT. This encodes CAWSPGGADTQYF.

The chain joins TRBV6-5 to TRBJ2-7; the D gene could be TRBD1 or TRBD2 (6 bases each). V was shortened by 0 bases and J by 4 bases, with 10 bases between the two germline ends. Germline CDR1 MNHEY, CDR2 SVGAGI. This CDR3 comprises 14 residues. This CDR3 is CASSYSGGPYEQYF. The CDR3 bases are TGTGCCAGCAGTTACTCGGGGGGCCCATACGAGCAGTACTTC.

The chain joins TRBV27 to TRBJ1-2, with a weak D call TRBD1 (6 bases). Trimming pared 8 bases from V and 8 bases from J, leaving 27 bases between. CDR1 MNHEY and CDR2 SMNVEV come from the germline V gene (reference sequence). The CDR3 is 16 residues long. The CDR3 DNA is TGTGCCAGCGCGTCAAGCGGGGGGCGTAAACTATTGGGCTACACCTTC. It specifies CASASSGGRKLLGYTF.

The genes are TRBV30 and TRBJ1-2; tentatively, D is TRBD1 (5 bases). V was trimmed by 0 bases and J by 8 bases, leaving 13 bases between them. The CDR3 is made up of 13 amino acids. Germline-derived CDR1 and CDR2 are GTSNPN and SVGIG (reference sequence). Here the CDR3 DNA reads TGTGCCTGGAGTGTGGGAGGGGCGAAAGGCTACACCTTC. Protein: CAWSVGGAKGYTF. The variable domain in full, with the rest retrieved from reference TRBV30 and TRBJ1-2, is SQTIHQWPATLVQPVGSPLSLECTVEGTSNPNLYWYRQAAGRGLQLLFYSVGIGQISSEVPQNLSASRPQDRQFILSSKKLLLSDSGFYLCAWSVGGAKGYTFGSGTRLTVV.

The CDR3 DNA reads as TGTGCTAGTGGTCCCCGGGAAGGTCCCCAAGAGACCCAGTACTTC. As protein: CASGPREGPQETQYF. The gene calls are TRBV12-5 and TRBJ2-5, with D tentatively TRBD2 (5 bases). CDR1 and CDR2 (germline): LGHNT, FRNRAP. This CDR3 is built from 15 residues. The ends were cut back, 5 bases at V and 1 base at J, with 14 bases in the middle.

This chain links TRBV19 with TRBJ2-7; D not resolved. Per the germline V gene, CDR1 is LNHDA and CDR2 is SQIVND (reference sequence). This CDR3 is 16 amino acids long. V gave up 3 bases and J gave up 0 bases, with 15 bases separating them. CDR3 DNA sequence: TGTGCCAGTAGTATTTACAGAGAAGACCTCTCCTACGAGCAGTACTTC. It specifies CASSIYREDLSYEQYF.

The chain recombines TRBV27 with TRBJ1-6; D is unclear. The length of the CDR3 is 15 residues. V was shortened by 5 bases and J by 2 bases, with 10 bases between the two germline ends. CDR1 and CDR2 from the germline V gene are MNHEY and SMNVEV (reference sequence). In nucleotides, the CDR3 is TGTGCCAGCAGTCTTAGCCGAACCTATAATTCACCCCTCCACTTT. Protein: CASSLSRTYNSPLHF.

Worth noting for this clone: Other nucleotide sequences from this sample produce the same CDR3. The chain is built from TRBV19 and TRBJ1-1; a possible D gene is TRBD1 (5 bases). The length of the CDR3 is 14 residues. V dropped 1 base and J dropped 0 bases, with 6 bases sitting between them. The germline gives CDR1 LNHDA, CDR2 SQIVND (reference sequence). The CDR3: CASSIVGLNTEAFF. In DNA, the CDR3 is TGTGCCAGTAGTATAGTGGGGCTGAACACTGAAGCTTTCTTT. Together with reference TRBV19 and TRBJ1-1, the CDR3 gives the full variable domain: DGGITQSPKYLFRKEGQNVTLSCEQNLNHDAMYWYRQDPGQGLRLIYYSQIVNDFQKGDIAEGYSVSREKKESFPLTVTSAQKNPTAFYLCASSIVGLNTEAFFGQGTRLTVV.

The rearrangement links TRBV2 to TRBJ1-4, with a possible D match to TRBD1 (5 bases). Germline V CDR1 and CDR2: SNHLY, FYNNEI. V lost 5 bases and J lost 8, with 15 bases in between. This CDR3 region has 14 residues. Written as DNA, the CDR3 is TGTGCCAGCAGTACAGACAGCGCTCTCGAAAAACTGTTTTTT. Encoded protein: CASSTDSALEKLFF.

The V gene is TRBV28, the J gene TRBJ2-5; tentatively, D is TRBD2 (5 bases). The ends were cut back, 4 bases at V and 5 bases at J, with 17 bases in the middle. The CDR3 has 15 amino acids. Germline CDR1 is MDHEN and CDR2 is SYDVKM. The CDR3 DNA reads as TGTGCCAGCAGTTCCACGGGATCGTCTGAGGAGACCCAGTACTTC. This encodes CASSSTGSSEETQYF.

This clone was recorded only once. The rearrangement links TRBV2 to TRBJ1-1, with 8 bases identical to TRBD1. The junction had 9 bases not matched to a gene; V was cut back by 0 bases and J by 3 bases. Per the germline V gene, CDR1 is SNHLY and CDR2 is FYNNEI. The CDR3 consists of 17 residues. This chain's CDR3 is CASSEARDRIVHTEAFF. As DNA, the CDR3 is TGTGCCAGCAGTGAAGCCCGGGACAGGATAGTGCACACTGAAGCTTTCTTT.

The chain has TRBV10-3 and TRBJ2-1; no clear D. Trimming removed 0 bases at V and 10 bases at J, with 10 bases between. This CDR3 has 13 residues. Germline V gene data show CDR1 as ENHRY and CDR2 as SYGVKD. The CDR3 reads CAISESEAYEQFF. The CDR3 DNA reads TGTGCCATCAGTGAGTCGGAAGCCTACGAGCAGTTCTTC.

The chain couples TRBV10-1 to TRBJ1-1; D may be TRBD1 (6 bases). V was clipped by 4 bases and J by 1 base, with 13 bases between them. CDR3 length equals 15 residues. Germline CDR1 reads WNHNN; CDR2 reads SYGVQD (reference sequence). Here the CDR3 DNA reads TGCGCCAGCAGTGCAGACCCACAGGGGAACACTGAAGCTTTCTTT. Amino acid sequence: CASSADPQGNTEAFF.

This sequence joins TRBV15 and TRBJ1-1; D is ambiguous. The germline gives CDR1 LNHNV, CDR2 YYDKDF (reference sequence). The V and J ends lost 0 bases and 1 base respectively, with 18 bases between them. The CDR3 consists of 18 residues. CDR3 coding DNA: TGTGCCACCAGCAGAGAGAGGACGACTCTTCTAGCGAACACTGAAGCTTTCTTT. Its translation: CATSRERTTLLANTEAFF.

The chain links TRBV6-5 to TRBJ1-1; D is uncertain. V lost 3 bases, J lost 1 base, and 9 bases lay in between. CDR1 MNHEY and CDR2 SVGAGI come from the germline V gene. This CDR3 has 14 amino acids. The CDR3 sequence is CASSYSYSNTEAFF. The CDR3 coding sequence is TGTGCCAGCAGTTATTCCTACTCGAACACTGAAGCTTTCTTT.

The chain recombines TRBV5-1 with TRBJ1-4, with D maybe TRBD1 (6 bases). Trimming cost V 0 bases and J 8 bases, with 11 bases left between them. CDR3 size: 14 residues. Germline CDR1 is SGHRS and CDR2 is YFSETQ. DNA for the CDR3: TGCGCCAGCAGCTTGGGGCAGGGGAGCGAAAAACTGTTTTTT. This gives the protein CASSLGQGSEKLFF.

The V call is TRBV7-8, the J call TRBJ2-1; TRBD2 matches 11 bases. With V trimmed by 3 bases and J by 4 bases, 5 bases remained unmatched. Looked up from germline, CDR1 is SGHVS and CDR2 is FQNEAQ. This CDR3 is built from 16 residues. The CDR3 coding sequence is TGTGCCAGCAGCTTGGAACTAGCGGGAGATTACAATGAGCAGTTCTTC. Protein: CASSLELAGDYNEQFF.

V usage is TRBV4-1 and J usage is TRBJ1-1, with D possibly matching TRBD1 (5 bases). Trimming stripped 3 bases from V and 0 bases from J, with 17 bases between. This CDR3 comprises 17 residues. The germline V gene encodes CDR1 MGHRA and CDR2 YSYEKL. Written as DNA, the CDR3 is TGCGCCAGCAGCCAGCGGGACCTAAGGAATTTGAACACTGAAGCTTTCTTT. Translation: CASSQRDLRNLNTEAFF.

The chain is built from TRBV5-1 and TRBJ1-3; D is perhaps TRBD1 (5 bases). The germline V gene has CDR1 SGHRS and CDR2 YFSETQ. The CDR3 is 17 residues long. With 0 bases removed from V and 5 bases from J, the gap between germline ends came to 18 bases. The CDR3 DNA follows: TGCGCCAGCAGCTTGGCCTCGGGGGGAAGTATACGAAACACCATATATTTT. Its protein is CASSLASGGSIRNTIYF.

The chain recombines TRBV5-4 with TRBJ1-1; 8 bases match TRBD1. The CDR3 consists of 14 residues. V dropped 0 bases and J dropped 3; count of bases not matched to a gene: 1. The germline V gene has CDR1 SGHNT and CDR2 YYREEE (reference sequence). DNA of the CDR3: TGTGCCAGCAGCTTGGAACAGGGGGACACTGAAGCTTTCTTT. It translates to CASSLEQGDTEAFF. Together with reference TRBV5-4 and TRBJ1-1, the CDR3 gives the full variable domain: ETGVTQSPTHLIKTRGQQVTLRCSSQSGHNTVSWYQQALGQGPQFIFQYYREEENGRGNFPPRFSGLQFPNYSSELNVNALELDDSALYLCASSLEQGDTEAFFGQGTRLTVV.

This rearrangement joins TRBV11-3 to TRBJ2-1, with a tentative D call TRBD2 (7 bases). The CDR3 contains 15 residues. Trimming left V 5 bases short and J 0 bases short, with 11 bases between. The germline CDR1 and CDR2 sequences are SGHNT and YENEEA. CDR3 loop: CASSQRGGSYNEQFF. CDR3 nucleotide sequence: TGTGCCAGCAGCCAAAGGGGGGGCTCCTACAATGAGCAGTTCTTC.

The chain links TRBV5-4 to TRBJ2-7; tentatively, D is TRBD2 (5 bases). This CDR3 region has 16 residues. The V end lost 0 bases, the J end lost 5 bases, and 18 bases lay between the germline ends. Germline V gene sequence: CDR1 SGHNT, CDR2 YYREEE (reference sequence). The CDR3 is CASSLAGLSDGNEQYF. DNA of the CDR3: TGTGCCAGCAGCTTGGCCGGACTCTCCGATGGGAACGAGCAGTACTTC.

The V and J genes are TRBV19 and TRBJ1-1, with unresolved D. The CDR3 is 14 residues long. Germline CDR1 is LNHDA and CDR2 is SQIVND (reference sequence). V was pared by 1 base and J by 1 base, with 7 bases between. CDR3 DNA: TGTGCCAGTAGTATAGGAGGGCAGAACACTGAAGCTTTCTTT. This encodes CASSIGGQNTEAFF.

This chain uses TRBV27 with TRBJ1-1; 7 nucleotides line up with TRBD1. V lost 1 base, J lost 5 bases, and 10 bases stayed unmatched. Germline CDR1 reads MNHEY; CDR2 reads SMNVEV (reference sequence). The CDR3 has 16 amino acids. CDR3 bases: TGTGCCAGCAGTTTATACCGACAGGGAGAGGGGACTGAAGCTTTCTTT. Translating gives CASSLYRQGEGTEAFF.

The chain's CDR3 is CASSDSLYEQYF. CDR3 DNA: TGTGCCAGCAGTGACAGCCTCTACGAGCAGTACTTC. This rearrangement joins TRBV6-1 to TRBJ2-7; D is undetermined. Germline V gene data show CDR1 as MNHNS and CDR2 as SASEGT. Trimming removed 3 bases from V and 3 bases from J, with 6 bases in between. The CDR3 consists of 12 residues.

The CDR3 DNA reads TGTGCCAGCAGCTTAACGACAGGGCTTAACACCGGGGAGCTGTTTTTT. It codes for CASSLTTGLNTGELFF. The chain employs TRBV7-3 and TRBJ2-2, with 7 bases matching TRBD1. This CDR3 has 16 amino acids. Germline-derived CDR1 and CDR2 are SGHTA and FQGTGA. V shed 0 bases and J 2 bases; nucleotides not matched to a gene: 3.

The rearrangement joins TRBV7-2 to TRBJ1-1; 7 bases fit TRBD1. Germline lookup yields CDR1 SGHTA and CDR2 FQGNSA. This CDR3 is 14 amino acids long. Trimming took 5 bases from V and 1 from J; bases not matched to a gene: 4. As DNA, the CDR3 is TGTGCCAGCAGCCCTGACAGGGAGAACACTGAAGCTTTCTTT. The encoded protein is CASSPDRENTEAFF.

This rearrangement joins TRBV6-6 to TRBJ1-4; no reliable D call. The V gene lost 5 bases and the J gene lost 6 bases, with 7 bases spanning the gap. The CDR3 totals 12 residues. CDR1 and CDR2 from the germline V gene are MNHNY and SVGAGI (reference sequence). The CDR3 DNA reads TGTGCCAGCAGTGGAGGTGATGAAAAACTGTTTTTT. Translating gives CASSGGDEKLFF.

The chain uses TRBV19 and TRBJ2-3; 8 nucleotides align to TRBD1. V lost 3 bases and J lost 5; bases outside the gene matches: 4. Looked up from germline, CDR1 is LNHDA and CDR2 is SQIVND (reference sequence). This CDR3 has 14 residues. This CDR3 is CASSMGTGEDTQYF. CDR3 DNA: TGTGCCAGTAGTATGGGGACAGGTGAAGATACGCAGTATTTT.